These 12 T cell receptor beta chains originate from one sample sequenced in a study of blood T cell repertoires in COVID-19. Produced via immunoSEQ multiplex PCR; TCRdb's table is partial and in-frame only. The sample gives around 260,000 clones, 80% to 85% of which show up once; more than 15% is in the top ten. The sequenced material came from peripheral blood. Source of these receptors: a person between 65 and 79 years old with COVID-19, enrolled during active disease.

This rearrangement joins TRBV19 to TRBJ2-1; no reliable D call. The CDR3 loop spans 11 amino acids. V dropped 3 bases and J dropped 10 bases, with 7 bases sitting between them. CDR1 is LNHDA, CDR2 SQIVND, per germline (reference sequence). CDR3 loop: CASSIGLEQFF. For the CDR3, the DNA is TGTGCCAGTAGTATTGGGCTAGAGCAGTTCTTC.

The chain is built from TRBV5-1 and TRBJ2-5, with D perhaps TRBD1 (6 bases). This CDR3 contains 14 residues. Germline lookup yields CDR1 SGHRS and CDR2 YFSETQ. Trimming took 2 bases from V and 7 from J, leaving 15 bases between them. CDR3 protein: CASSFTGFIGTQYF. The CDR3 nucleotides are TGCGCCAGCAGCTTCACAGGGTTCATCGGGACCCAGTACTTC.

This clone was detected once. The V call is TRBV30, the J call TRBJ2-2; weak D call: TRBD2 (6 bases). CDR3 length: 14 residues. The germline gives CDR1 GTSNPN, CDR2 SVGIG (reference sequence). Trimming pared 5 bases from V and 5 bases from J, leaving 15 bases between. CDR3 nucleotide sequence: TGTGCCTGGGCAAGGGGAGGTTATACCGGGGAGCTGTTTTTT. It codes for CAWARGGYTGELFF.

This clone was detected once. This chain links TRBV3-1 (or the pseudogene TRBV3-2) with TRBJ1-5; TRBD1 matches 9 bases. The CDR3 length is 15 residues. Germline-derived CDR1 and CDR2 are LGHDT and YNNKEL (reference sequence). The V and J ends lost 1 base and 5 bases, in that order; junction bases with no gene match: 3. The CDR3 loop reads CASSQAGQGHQPQHF. CDR3 nucleotide sequence: TGTGCCAGCAGCCAAGCAGGACAGGGGCATCAGCCCCAGCATTTT.

The chain couples TRBV24-1 to TRBJ2-6, with D tentatively TRBD2 (5 bases). With 5 bases removed from V and 3 bases from J, the gap between germline ends came to 10 bases. Per germline, CDR1 KGHDR and CDR2 SFDVKD. The CDR3 totals 15 residues. The CDR3: CATSGGGLGANVLTF. In nucleotides, the CDR3 is TGTGCCACCAGTGGCGGCGGGCTTGGGGCCAACGTCCTGACTTTC.

The chain couples TRBV6-5 to TRBJ1-1; the D gene is possibly TRBD1 (6 bases). In germline, CDR1 is MNHEY, CDR2 SVGAGI. V shed 7 bases and J shed 9 bases, with 18 bases lying between them. This CDR3 has 13 amino acids. For the CDR3, the DNA is TGTGCCAGCAACGTAATACAGGGATCACAAGCTTTCTTT. Residues: CASNVIQGSQAFF.

The V gene is TRBV19, the J gene TRBJ1-6; 9 nucleotides match TRBD1. V trimming: 4 bases; J trimming: 10 bases; junction bases outside the gene matches: 8. The CDR3 consists of 15 residues. Germline V gene data show CDR1 as LNHDA and CDR2 as SQIVND (reference sequence). For the CDR3, the DNA is TGTGCCAGTAGTACCACAGGGGGCGCGGGATCACCCCTCCACTTT. Translation gives CASSTTGGAGSPLHF.

The genes are TRBV3-1 (or the pseudogene TRBV3-2) and TRBJ2-7; possibly TRBD2 for D (5 bases). CDR1 and CDR2 from the germline V gene are LGHDT and YNNKEL (reference sequence). V lost 0 bases to trimming and J lost 9 bases, with 15 bases between them. The CDR3 is 14 residues long. CDR3 sequence: CASSQDLEAPGQYF. The CDR3 DNA reads TGTGCCAGCAGCCAAGATTTGGAGGCCCCCGGGCAGTACTTC.

The gene calls are TRBV12-3 or TRBV12-4 and TRBJ1-2; 7 positions match TRBD1. After removal of 5 bases from V and 12 bases from J, the junction contained 6 bases not matched to a gene. The CDR3 runs to 11 residues. CDR3 residues: CASSIGGADTF. CDR3 sequence (DNA): TGTGCCAGCAGTATAGGGGGCGCAGACACCTTC.

CDR3 DNA: TGTGCCAGCAGGAGGAGTACGATGAACACTGAAGCTTTCTTT. Protein: CASRRSTMNTEAFF. The V and J genes are TRBV6-4 and TRBJ1-1; D gene uncertain. V was cut by 6 bases and J by 0 bases, with 11 bases left in between. The CDR3 length is 14 residues. Germline V gene sequence: CDR1 MRHNA, CDR2 SNTAGT.

This clone was recorded once. The rearrangement joins TRBV11-2 to TRBJ1-6, with D perhaps TRBD1 (5 bases). Germline V gene data show CDR1 as SGHAT and CDR2 as FQNNGV. The V and J ends lost 1 base and 6 bases respectively, with 7 bases between them. CDR3 length: 14 amino acids. CDR3 DNA sequence: TGTGCCAGCAGCTTAGCGACAGCTAATTCACCCCTCCACTTT. This translates into CASSLATANSPLHF.

This chain links TRBV12-3 or TRBV12-4 with TRBJ1-2; D uncertain. The CDR3 is made up of 12 amino acids. V was clipped by 5 bases and J by 1 base, with 5 bases between them. The DNA of the CDR3 is TGTGCCAGCAGTAAGAGTAACTATGGCTACACCTTC. This encodes CASSKSNYGYTF.